This is a list of T cell receptor beta chains from one sample in a study of OX40 agonist ivuxolimab in advanced cancers. Sequenced by immunoSEQ multiplex PCR; TCRdb stores in-frame clones only, minus some. The table lists under 95,000 clones, around 88% of them singletons. The specimen was CD4+ or CD8+ T cells sorted from blood, collected in a trial of the OX40 agonist ivuxolimab. All receptors derive from an adult with an advanced solid tumor such as melanoma, head and neck, liver or kidney cancer. Each CDR3 is given with its conserved first and last residue.

TRBV7-8,CASSPALRGSYDEKLFF
TRBV19,CASGRSTDTQYF
TRBV6-1,CASTRTGGNYEQYF
TRBV6-5,CASSYSGIYNSPLHF
TRBV5-4,CASSLGGYGYTF
TRBV7-9,CAAQEANTEAFF
TRBV11-3,CASSGAGTSGSSYNEQFF
TRBV5-1,CASSLGDTQYF
TRBV6-6,CASSRASSGEKLFF
TRBV7-9,CASSLEGRKTYEQYF
TRBV7-2,CASSLMTGQNGYTF
TRBV11-2,CASSPFSTEQFF
TRBV11-2,CASSYTNTQYF
TRBV18,CASSPYRIDNEQFF
TRBV6-5,CASRRSANTGELFF
TRBV30,CAWRYSRDRSTREQYF
TRBV6-5,CASSYSRLGRAGYTF
TRBV6-1,CASSEQHIGEKLFF
TRBV14,CASSRTGLGEKLFF
TRBV30,CAWKASGEFTGELFF
TRBV29-1,CSSFGATMNTEAFF
TRBV13,CASSDSGRSGEQYF
TRBV7-9,CASSLSRGRPTYEQYF
TRBV29-1,CSVEVRGGGDDIQYF
TRBV6-5,CASSAGPYGYTF
TRBV7-2,CASSRGDRLTYEQYF
TRBV7-2,CASSLASGSGSWETQYF
TRBV15,CATSENRGNNYGYTF
TRBV7-2,CASSLESGYEQYF